The 21 T cell receptor beta chains below were found in one sample sequenced in a study of cytomegalovirus exposure and HLA in healthy donors. Generated by immunoSEQ multiplex PCR, the TCRdb table keeps only in-frame clones and is missing some. The repertoire holds some 150,000 clones, 80% to 95% seen once, with approximately 0.7% in the top ten. The sample taken for sequencing was PBMCs. These receptors were collected from a man younger than 35 in good health and CMV-seronegative.

V gene TRBV5-1 combines with J gene TRBJ2-3, with TRBD2 matching 7 bases. CDR1 and CDR2 (germline): SGHRS, YFSETQ. V shed 2 bases and J 9 bases; nucleotides not matched to a gene: 3. The CDR3 is made up of 12 amino acids. The CDR3 DNA reads TGCGCCAGCAGCTTAGCGGGGACGACGCAGTATTTT. This translates into CASSLAGTTQYF.

The chain carries TRBV10-3 and TRBJ1-1; D possibly corresponds to TRBD1 (6 bases). The CDR3 totals 15 residues. Germline V CDR1 and CDR2: ENHRY, SYGVKD. Between the trimmed V and J ends, which lost 6 bases and 3 bases, there was a span of 17 bases. The CDR3 DNA reads TGTGCCATCAGGAATCAACAGGGTTTGTACACTGAAGCTTTCTTT. Translated: CAIRNQQGLYTEAFF.

This chain uses TRBV5-1 with TRBJ2-7; TRBD1 agrees at 9 bases. The CDR3 runs to 14 residues. Losses at the gene ends were 2 bases for V and 3 bases for J; bases not matched to a gene: 3. The germline V gene encodes CDR1 SGHRS and CDR2 YFSETQ. The CDR3 reads CASSFGTGFYEQYF. As DNA, the CDR3 is TGCGCCAGCAGCTTCGGGACAGGGTTCTACGAGCAGTACTTC.

This chain links TRBV5-6 with TRBJ1-2; TRBD1 is a possible D gene (6 bases). V gave up 0 bases and J gave up 2 bases, with 17 bases separating them. Germline CDR1 is SGHDT and CDR2 is YYEEEE. The CDR3 has 17 residues. The CDR3 sequence: CASSLETGTITNYGYTF. For the CDR3, the DNA is TGTGCCAGCAGCTTGGAAACAGGGACCATAACCAACTATGGCTACACCTTC.

This chain joins TRBV27 and TRBJ1-5; 7 nucleotides align to TRBD1. In germline, CDR1 is MNHEY, CDR2 SMNVEV (reference sequence). This CDR3 has 15 residues. Trimming removed 5 bases from V and 0 bases from J; junction bases left unmatched: 4. Here the CDR3 DNA reads TGTGCCAGCAGTGGGGACAGCTATAGCAATCAGCCCCAGCATTTT. This codes for CASSGDSYSNQPQHF.

The J gene is TRBJ2-1, the V gene TRBV28, with 8 bases lining up with TRBD2. Germline CDR1 reads MDHEN; CDR2 reads SYDVKM. The V segment lost 8 bases and the J segment 4 bases; nucleotides outside the gene matches: 4. This CDR3 contains 13 residues. The CDR3 DNA follows: TGTGCCAGCCATAGCGGGAATTACAATGAGCAGTTCTTC. The encoded protein is CASHSGNYNEQFF.

This chain connects TRBV5-4 to TRBJ2-6, with 11 bases fitting TRBD1. Germline CDR1 is SGHNT and CDR2 is YYREEE (reference sequence). This CDR3 comprises 17 residues. The V segment lost 5 bases and the J segment 2 bases; nucleotides outside the gene matches: 6. CDR3 DNA sequence: TGTGCCAGCAGGGCCGGACAGGGGGCAGCTGGGGCCAACGTCCTGACTTTC. Translation gives CASRAGQGAAGANVLTF.

V and J are TRBV9 and TRBJ2-4, with 9 positions matching TRBD2. This CDR3 comprises 16 residues. V dropped 0 bases and J dropped 2; count of bases not matched to a gene: 3. In germline, CDR1 is SGDLS, CDR2 YYNGEE. The DNA for the CDR3 is TGTGCCAGCAGCGTAGACCTAGCGGGGACCAAAAACATTCAGTACTTC. This sequence encodes CASSVDLAGTKNIQYF.

This rearrangement joins TRBV5-6 to TRBJ1-1; D is unclear. CDR3 length equals 18 residues. The germline V gene encodes CDR1 SGHDT and CDR2 YYEEEE. Trimming took 0 bases from V and 4 from J, leaving 22 bases between them. CDR3 residues: CASSLANEGTHPTTEAFF. Here the CDR3 DNA reads TGTGCCAGCAGCTTGGCCAATGAGGGAACTCACCCGACCACTGAAGCTTTCTTT.

The chain joins TRBV27 to TRBJ2-7; 9 bases are shared with TRBD2. The V and J ends lost 2 bases and 0 bases, in that order; junction bases with no gene match: 17. The CDR3 length is 20 residues. Germline CDR1 MNHEY, CDR2 SMNVEV (reference sequence). CDR3 protein: CASSLPGAPERGASSYEQYV. CDR3 bases: TGTGCCAGCAGTTTACCGGGAGCCCCCGAGCGGGGGGCTAGCTCCTACGAGCAGTACGTC.

The V and J genes are TRBV10-1 and TRBJ2-2; 10 nucleotides line up with TRBD1. Germline V gene sequence: CDR1 WNHNN, CDR2 SYGVQD (reference sequence). CDR3 size: 15 residues. Germline trimming cut 6 bases from V and 4 bases from J; bases unmatched to any gene: 5. CDR3 sequence: CASSPGQGSTGELFF. CDR3 sequence (DNA): TGCGCCAGCAGCCCGGGACAGGGGAGCACCGGGGAGCTGTTTTTT.

The chain combines TRBV5-1 with TRBJ2-1, with 10 nucleotides matching TRBD2. The CDR3 has 19 amino acids. Germline values: CDR1 SGHRS, CDR2 YFSETQ. The J segment lost 1 base and the V segment lost 2 bases, leaving 12 bases of the junction unmatched. CDR3 nucleotide sequence: TGCGCCAGCAGCTTTTACCTAGCGGGAGTAAAAGAATCCTACAATGAGCAGTTCTTC. Protein product: CASSFYLAGVKESYNEQFF.

This chain uses TRBV2 with TRBJ1-5, with 7 positions matching TRBD1. Germline-derived CDR1 and CDR2 are SNHLY and FYNNEI. V lost 8 bases to trimming and J lost 1 base; unmatched junction nucleotides: 5. The CDR3 spans 14 residues. The CDR3 DNA sequence: TGTGCCAGCTCACAACAGGGGAGCAATCAGCCCCAGCATTTT. This translates into CASSQQGSNQPQHF. The full variable domain, its missing parts supplied by reference TRBV2 and TRBJ1-5, is EPEVTQTPSHQVTQMGQEVILRCVPISNHLYFYWYRQILGQKVEFLVSFYNNEISEKSEIFDDQFSVERPDGSNFTLKIRSTKLEDSAMYFCASSQQGSNQPQHFGDGTRLSIL.

In this sample, this clone turned up once. V usage is TRBV19 and J usage is TRBJ1-2, with D perhaps matching TRBD1 (6 bases). CDR3 length: 14 residues. Germline CDR1 LNHDA, CDR2 SQIVND (reference sequence). Trimming shortened V by 5 bases and J by 5 bases, and 15 bases separated the two germline ends. CDR3 DNA sequence: TGTGCCAGTAGTTTTGGACAGAGACCTTATGGCTACACCTTC. Translation: CASSFGQRPYGYTF.

About this clone itself: The identical CDR3 is also encoded by other nucleotide sequences in the sample. V usage is TRBV5-1 and J usage is TRBJ2-1; D perhaps matches TRBD2 (6 bases). Germline loops: CDR1 SGHRS, CDR2 YFSETQ. The CDR3 covers 15 residues. Trimming shortened V by 5 bases and J by 7 bases, and 19 bases separated the two germline ends. This CDR3 reads CASRLDGMGRNEQFF. The CDR3, as DNA: TGCGCCAGCAGGCTAGACGGGATGGGGAGGAATGAGCAGTTCTTC.

About this clone itself: The junction differs from germline at one of its ends, possibly a read error. J is TRBJ1-2 and V is TRBV5-5; 7 nucleotides agree with TRBD1. Germline lookup yields CDR1 SGHKS and CDR2 YYEKEE (reference sequence). The CDR3 sequence is 14 residues long. The DNA of the CDR3 is TGTGCCAGCAGCTTAGGCTATAACAGGGGTGGCTACGCCTTC. It codes for CASSLGYNRGGYAF.

The chain joins TRBV7-8 to TRBJ1-1; 8 bases map to TRBD1. CDR3 length: 16 amino acids. Germline trimming cut 4 bases from V and 11 bases from J; bases unmatched to any gene: 18. Germline V gene lookup returns CDR1 SGHVS and CDR2 FQNEAQ. CDR3 region: CASSSWDRNFILRAFF. CDR3 nucleotide sequence: TGTGCCAGCAGCTCATGGGACAGGAACTTTATTTTGAGGGCTTTCTTT. Looking up the rest from reference TRBV7-8 and TRBJ1-1 gives the full variable domain: GAGVSQSPRYKVAKRGQDVALRCDPISGHVSLFWYQQALGQGPEFLTYFQNEAQLDKSGLPSDRFFAERPEGSVSTLKIQRTQQEDSAVYLCASSSWDRNFILRAFFGQGTRLTVV.

CDR3 nucleotide sequence: TGTGCCAGCAGTCAACTAGCGGGTAGCACAGATACGCAGTATTTT. Encoded protein: CASSQLAGSTDTQYF. The rearrangement links TRBV2 to TRBJ2-3, with TRBD2 matching 9 bases. This CDR3 is 15 amino acids long. Germline values: CDR1 SNHLY, CDR2 FYNNEI. With V trimmed by 5 bases and J by 0 bases, 3 bases remained unmatched. The full variable domain, its missing parts supplied by reference TRBV2 and TRBJ2-3, is EPEVTQTPSHQVTQMGQEVILRCVPISNHLYFYWYRQILGQKVEFLVSFYNNEISEKSEIFDDQFSVERPDGSNFTLKIRSTKLEDSAMYFCASSQLAGSTDTQYFGPGTRLTVL.

The chain has TRBV9 and TRBJ2-7; D perhaps matches TRBD1 (6 bases). The CDR3 totals 14 residues. V was pared by 0 bases and J by 6 bases, with 13 bases between. Germline CDR1 reads SGDLS; CDR2 reads YYNGEE. CDR3 protein: CASSVEGGRGEQYF. CDR3 DNA sequence: TGTGCCAGCAGCGTAGAAGGGGGAAGGGGCGAGCAGTACTTC.

This rearrangement joins TRBV30 to TRBJ2-7; perhaps TRBD2 as D (7 bases). CDR1 GTSNPN and CDR2 SVGIG come from the germline V gene (reference sequence). The CDR3 runs to 13 residues. V lost 5 bases to trimming and J lost 5 bases, with 16 bases between them. CDR3 in amino acids: CAWRGAGTHEQYF. DNA for the CDR3: TGTGCCTGGCGGGGGGCAGGGACCCACGAGCAGTACTTC.

The table lists this clone with a few counts. This chain uses TRBV9 with TRBJ2-7; 8 bases are a match to TRBD1. From germline, CDR1 is SGDLS and CDR2 YYNGEE. V lost 4 bases to trimming and J lost 4 bases; unmatched junction nucleotides: 4. The CDR3 runs 13 residues. The CDR3 region is CASSRQGSYEQYF. The CDR3 region has the DNA TGTGCCAGCAGCCGACAGGGGTCGTACGAGCAGTACTTC.